The present TCR beta chain was sequenced within a study of blood T cell repertoires in COVID-19. Study overall: Samples representing acute and convalescent COVID-19 were sourced from the United States, Italy and Spain. PBMCs, B-cell-depleted T cells, or T cells provided the cDNA or gDNA that made up the material.

Original analysis: Estimates of nucleated cell counts were drawn from the amplification of reference gene primers. The table came from immunoSEQ multiplex PCR; TCRdb's copy has only in-frame clones and leaves some out. D and trimming come from the DNA, and the V and J calls and clone size come from that table. The table has a few hundred thousand clones, approximately 90% seen once. There are 17 residues in the CDR3. Trimming left V 5 bases short and J 2 bases short, with 19 bases between. Per germline, CDR1 MGHRA and CDR2 YSYEKL. The V call is TRBV4-1, the J call TRBJ1-3; D possibly corresponds to TRBD1 (5 bases). The sample consisted of peripheral blood. The clonotype originates from a man in his late teens or twenties with active or convalescent COVID-19. The CDR3 is CASSSYGGDSPGNTIYF. CDR3 DNA sequence: TGCGCCAGCAGCTCCTATGGAGGGGATTCCCCTGGAAACACCATATATTTT.